These T cell receptor beta chains were read from a single sample in a study of CD8+ T cells in alopecia areata. Profiling relied on immunoSEQ multiplex PCR, and the TCRdb table lists in-frame clones only, not all of them. This sample yields some 96,000 clones, of which 60% to 75% are seen a single time; 15% belongs to the top ten. Specimen: CD8+ T cells sorted from blood, collected at week 4, from a patient treated with tofacitinib. Receptor source: a human donor with alopecia areata. Both conserved end residues are part of each CDR3. D genes are given only for firm matches. Size is stated for part of the rows, as once, few or many counts, or as a class when the clone is expanded.

clone_size,d_call,v_call,j_call,cdr3_nt,cdr3_aa
-,TRBD1,TRBV2,TRBJ1-2,TGTGCCAGCAGCGGACAGGGGCAAAGACACTATGGCTACACCTTC,CASSGQGQRHYGYTF
-,-,TRBV5-1,TRBJ1-2,TGCGCCAGCAGCTTACGGACGGGTAACTATGGCTACACCTTC,CASSLRTGNYGYTF
-,TRBD2,TRBV27,TRBJ2-1,TGTGCCAGCAGTTTTGGGGTGCGGGGGTGGGAGCAGTTCTTC,CASSFGVRGWEQFF
-,TRBD2,TRBV5-1,TRBJ2-7,TGCGCCAGCAGCTTGGGAGCGGGGGGCTCCTACGAGCAGTACTTC,CASSLGAGGSYEQYF
-,-,TRBV7-8,TRBJ1-4,TGTGCCAGCAGCTTAGTCGCCGTGGGTAATGAAAAACTGTTTTTT,CASSLVAVGNEKLFF
-,-,TRBV9,TRBJ2-1,TGTGCCAGCAGCGTAACAGGGTATGAGCAGTTCTTC,CASSVTGYEQFF
-,TRBD1,TRBV5-1,TRBJ2-4,TGCGCCAGCAGCACGTCACAGGGGGCCAAAAACATTCAGTACTTC,CASSTSQGAKNIQYF
-,-,TRBV5-1,TRBJ1-1,TGCGCCAGCAGCTCGGGGGTGATGAACACTGAAGCTTTCTTT,CASSSGVMNTEAFF
-,TRBD2,TRBV10-3,TRBJ2-5,TGTGCCATCAGTGAGCTACCTCTAGCGGGGGACGAGACCCAGTACTTC,CAISELPLAGDETQYF
-,-,TRBV2,TRBJ2-7,TGTGCCAGCAGAGCCGGGAGATCCTACGAGCAGTACTTC,CASRAGRSYEQYF
-,TRBD1,TRBV5-6,TRBJ2-4,TGTGCCAGCAGCTTGGATTGGGGACAGGGTAAAAACATTCAGTACTTC,CASSLDWGQGKNIQYF
few,-,TRBV21-1,TRBJ1-5,TGTGCCAGCAGCAAAGATAAGGGAAATTGCAATCAGCCCCAGCATTTT,CASSKDKGNCNQPQHF
-,TRBD1,TRBV7-9,TRBJ2-1,TGTGCCAGCAGCCACCGACAGGGGATCAAGGATGAGCAGTTCTTC,CASSHRQGIKDEQFF
-,-,TRBV7-9,TRBJ1-4,TGTGCCAGCAGCTTAGGCGGGGATGAAAAACTGTTTTTT,CASSLGGDEKLFF
few,TRBD1,TRBV25-1,TRBJ2-5,TGTGCCAGCAGTGGAACCGGGACAGCGTACCAAGAGACCCAGTACTTC,CASSGTGTAYQETQYF
once,TRBD1,TRBV29-1,TRBJ1-1,TGCAGCGTTGAAGGACAGGGTTCTGGGGCTTTCTTT,CSVEGQGSGAFF
-,TRBD2,TRBV4-2,TRBJ2-1,TGTGCCAGCAGCCAAGATTCGGGGGGGGCCTACAATGAGCAGTTCTTC,CASSQDSGGAYNEQFF
-,-,TRBV9,TRBJ2-5,TGTGCCAGCAGCGTGAGTTGGGGCCGAGAGACCCAGTACTTC,CASSVSWGRETQYF
-,-,TRBV25-1,TRBJ2-1,TGTGCCAGCAGTGTGTTGGATGAGCAGTTCTTC,CASSVLDEQFF
-,TRBD2,TRBV10-3,TRBJ2-7,TGTGCCATCGGGGGGGACCAAGTCAACTTC,CAIGGDQVNF
-,-,TRBV4-3,TRBJ1-2,TGCGCCAGCAGCCAAGGGGAGCTGGGAAACGCTAACTATGGCTACACCTTC,CASSQGELGNANYGYTF
few,-,TRBV29-1,TRBJ2-2,TGCAGCGTTGTGAAAGCGAACACCGGGGAGCTGTTTTTT,CSVVKANTGELFF
-,-,TRBV27,TRBJ1-1,TGTGCCAGCAGTTTACAGGGAGGGCACACTGAAGCTTTCTTT,CASSLQGGHTEAFF
-,-,TRBV29-1,TRBJ2-7,TGCAGCGTTGAAGTGGAGACCAGGCTAGGAGAGCAGTACTTC,CSVEVETRLGEQYF
-,-,TRBV5-4,TRBJ1-1,TGTGCCAGCAGCTTTTTTGCAGATATGAACACTGAAGCTTTCTTT,CASSFFADMNTEAFF
few,-,TRBV19,TRBJ2-4,TGTGCCAGTAGTATAGGAGGAGGGGCGACTCCGGTGAAAAACATTCAGTACTTC,CASSIGGGATPVKNIQYF
-,TRBD2,TRBV5-1,TRBJ2-1,TGCGCCAGCAGCCCGGGACTAGCGGATCTCAATGAGCAGTTCTTC,CASSPGLADLNEQFF
few,-,TRBV27,TRBJ2-5,TGTGCCAGCACCCCCCTGCCACCAGCACAAGAGACCCAGTACTTC,CASTPLPPAQETQYF
-,TRBD2,TRBV7-2,TRBJ2-3,TGTGCCAGCAGCTTCGGACTAGCGGGGGTCACAGATACGCAGTATTTT,CASSFGLAGVTDTQYF
-,-,TRBV29-1,TRBJ2-2,TGCAGCGCCGTACGGGTGAACACCGGGGAGCTGTTTTTT,CSAVRVNTGELFF
-,-,TRBV30,TRBJ1-1,TGTGCCTGGAAGGGGAACGCTGAAGCTTTCTTT,CAWKGNAEAFF
many,TRBD1,TRBV10-3,TRBJ2-1,TGTGCCATCAGTGAGTCGGGACAGGCGGTTTACAATGAGCAGTTCTTC,CAISESGQAVYNEQFF
-,-,TRBV29-1,TRBJ2-7,TGCAGCGTAGTAGCGCCCAACTCCTACGAGCAGTACTTC,CSVVAPNSYEQYF
many,TRBD2,TRBV6-4,TRBJ2-3,TGTGCCAGCAGTGATAGCGGGAGAGACGATACGCAGTATTTT,CASSDSGRDDTQYF
-,-,TRBV27,TRBJ1-5,TGTGCCAGCAGTCCGACCGACGAGCAGCCCCAGCATTTT,CASSPTDEQPQHF
-,-,TRBV6-5,TRBJ1-1,TGTGCCAGCAGTTACGGGGGCAGTCTTTACACTGAAGCTTTCTTT,CASSYGGSLYTEAFF
-,TRBD1,TRBV6-5,TRBJ1-2,TGTGCCAGCAGTCTACAGGGGACTGGCTACACCTTC,CASSLQGTGYTF
few,-,TRBV19,TRBJ2-2,TGTGCCAGTAAGGCAGGGGATTACACCGGGGAGCTGTTTTTT,CASKAGDYTGELFF
few,-,TRBV13,TRBJ1-1,TGTGCCAGCAGCACCCACCGGGAAACGAACACTGAAGCTTTCTTT,CASSTHRETNTEAFF
-,-,TRBV11-2,TRBJ2-7,TGTGCCAGCAGCCCAACAGGGTACTACGAGCAGTACTTC,CASSPTGYYEQYF
-,-,TRBV30,TRBJ2-6,TGTGCCTGGAAGGTTCCTGACTCTGGGGCCAACGTCCTGACTTTC,CAWKVPDSGANVLTF
-,-,TRBV29-1,TRBJ1-2,TGCAGCGTTGAGCAGGGTACCTATGGCTACACCTTC,CSVEQGTYGYTF
-,-,TRBV15,TRBJ1-5,TGTGCCACCAGCAGAGATCGGGGGGGCCAGCCCCAGCATTTT,CATSRDRGGQPQHF
-,-,TRBV5-1,TRBJ1-1,TGCGCCAGCAGCTTGGGGGTAGGCACTGAAGCTTTCTTT,CASSLGVGTEAFF
-,-,TRBV4-1,TRBJ2-3,TGCGCCAGCAGCCTAGACTCCCGGGCAGATACGCAGTATTTT,CASSLDSRADTQYF
once,-,TRBV5-1,TRBJ2-2,TGCGCCAGCAGCTCCCACGACGGTACTGGGGAGCTGTTTTTT,CASSSHDGTGELFF
-,-,TRBV27,TRBJ2-2,TGTGCCAGCAGTATAATCGGACCGGGAAGCAACACCGGGGAGCTGTTTTTT,CASSIIGPGSNTGELFF